Detailed here is one T cell receptor (beta chain). Authors' analysis steps: The assay estimated nucleated cells by amplifying reference gene primers. TCRdb's table, derived via immunoSEQ multiplex PCR, lists solely in-frame clones and lacks some. Clone size and V and J calls were adopted from that table, with D and trimming inferred from the DNA. The table lists under 300,000 clones, under 90% of them singletons. These data are taken from a study of blood T cell repertoires in COVID-19. The sequencing sample was made of peripheral blood. This sequence was found in a woman in her thirties or forties who had recovered from COVID-19.

The CDR3 DNA reads as TGCGCCAGCAGCTCTTCCGGGACAGGGGCCTACGAGCAGTACTTC. This translates into CASSSSGTGAYEQYF. The chain has TRBV5-1 and TRBJ2-7; 10 nucleotides match TRBD1. The ends lost 3 bases at V and 2 bases at J; junction bases unmatched: 5. Per germline, CDR1 SGHRS and CDR2 YFSETQ. CDR3 length: 15 residues. The full variable domain, rest sourced from reference TRBV5-1 and TRBJ2-7, is KAGVTQTPRYLIKTRGQQVTLSCSPISGHRSVSWYQQTPGQGLQFLFEYFSETQRNKGNFPGRFSGRQFSNSRSEMNVSTLELGDSALYLCASSSSGTGAYEQYFGPGTRLTVT.